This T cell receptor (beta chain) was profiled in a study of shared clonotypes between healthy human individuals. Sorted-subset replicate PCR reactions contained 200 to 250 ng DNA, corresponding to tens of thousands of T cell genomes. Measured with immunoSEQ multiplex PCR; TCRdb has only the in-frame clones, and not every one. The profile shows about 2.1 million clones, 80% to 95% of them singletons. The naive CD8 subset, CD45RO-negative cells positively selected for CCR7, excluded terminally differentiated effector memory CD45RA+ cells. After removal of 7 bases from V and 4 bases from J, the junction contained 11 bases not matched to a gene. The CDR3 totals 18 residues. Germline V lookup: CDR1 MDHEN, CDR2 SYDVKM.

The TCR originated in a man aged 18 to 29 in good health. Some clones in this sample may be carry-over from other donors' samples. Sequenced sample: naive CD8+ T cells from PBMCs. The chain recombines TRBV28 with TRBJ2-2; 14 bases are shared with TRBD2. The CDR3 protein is CASNAGLAGAFGTGELFF. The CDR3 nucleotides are TGTGCCAGCAATGCGGGACTAGCGGGAGCCTTCGGCACCGGGGAGCTGTTTTTT.